This T cell receptor (beta chain) comes out of a study of blood T cell repertoires in COVID-19. Profiling relied on immunoSEQ multiplex PCR, and the TCRdb table lists in-frame clones only, not all of them. This sample has approximately 140,000 clones, with around four fifths found just once. V gave up 5 bases and J gave up 7 bases, with 23 bases separating them. Germline loops: CDR1 GTSNPN, CDR2 SVGIG (reference sequence). The CDR3 consists of 16 residues. The sequenced sample consisted of peripheral blood. The chain employs TRBV30 and TRBJ1-4, with D tentatively TRBD1 (5 bases). The receptor comes from a woman in her thirties or forties with active or convalescent COVID-19. The CDR3 spells CAWGDPRRGFSEKLFF. The CDR3 bases are TGTGCCTGGGGGGACCCGCGTCGGGGATTTAGTGAAAAACTGTTTTTT.